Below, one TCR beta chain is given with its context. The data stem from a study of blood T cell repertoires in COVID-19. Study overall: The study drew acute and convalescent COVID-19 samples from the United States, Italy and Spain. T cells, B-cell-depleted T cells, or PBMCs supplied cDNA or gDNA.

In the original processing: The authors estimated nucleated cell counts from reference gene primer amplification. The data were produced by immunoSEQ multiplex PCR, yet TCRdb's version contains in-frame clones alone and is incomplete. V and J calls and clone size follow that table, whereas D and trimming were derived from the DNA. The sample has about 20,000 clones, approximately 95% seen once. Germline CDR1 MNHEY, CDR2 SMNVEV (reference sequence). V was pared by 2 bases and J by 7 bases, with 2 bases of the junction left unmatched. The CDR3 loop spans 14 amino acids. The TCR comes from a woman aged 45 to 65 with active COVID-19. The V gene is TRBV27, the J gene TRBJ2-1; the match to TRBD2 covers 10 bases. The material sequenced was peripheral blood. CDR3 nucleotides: TGTGCCAGCAGTTTACTAGCGGGAGCGAATGAGCAGTTCTTC. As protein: CASSLLAGANEQFF.